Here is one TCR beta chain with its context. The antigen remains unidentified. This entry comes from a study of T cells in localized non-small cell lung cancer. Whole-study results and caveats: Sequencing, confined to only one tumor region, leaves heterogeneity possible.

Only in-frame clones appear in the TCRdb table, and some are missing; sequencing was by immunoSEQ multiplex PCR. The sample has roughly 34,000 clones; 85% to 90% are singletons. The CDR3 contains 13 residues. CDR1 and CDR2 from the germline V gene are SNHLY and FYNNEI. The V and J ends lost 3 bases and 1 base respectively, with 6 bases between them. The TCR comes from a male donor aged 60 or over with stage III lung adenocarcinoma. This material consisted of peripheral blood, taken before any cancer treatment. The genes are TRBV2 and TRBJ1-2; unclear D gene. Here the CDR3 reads CASSEAGNYGYTF. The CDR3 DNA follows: TGTGCCAGCAGTGAGGCGGGTAACTATGGCTACACCTTC.